The next 32 T cell receptor beta chains were all read from a single sample in a study of T cell responses to AZD1222 COVID-19 vaccine. Produced via immunoSEQ multiplex PCR; TCRdb's table is partial and in-frame only. The sample carries over 95,000 clones, 85% to 90% recorded once. The sample in question was peripheral blood, obtained on day 0 of AZD1222 vaccination. Every receptor here comes from an adult in good health.

This chain joins TRBV10-3 and TRBJ1-5, with D tentatively TRBD1 (5 bases). Germline CDR1 reads ENHRY; CDR2 reads SYGVKD. Trimming cost V 2 bases and J 7 bases, with 12 bases left between them. This CDR3 contains 14 residues. The CDR3 is CAISERGVGQPQHF. CDR3 bases: TGTGCCATCAGTGAGCGAGGGGTGGGACAGCCCCAGCATTTT.

The CDR3 DNA is TGTGCCAGCAGCGTAGCGGGAGGGTACGAAAAACTGTTTTTT. Residues: CASSVAGGYEKLFF. The chain employs TRBV9 and TRBJ1-4; no clear D gene. CDR3 size: 14 residues. V was trimmed by 0 bases and J by 8 bases, leaving 11 bases between them. Germline CDR1 and CDR2: SGDLS and YYNGEE.

CDR3 loop: CAISDRRFEKLFF. The CDR3 DNA is TGTGCCATTTCGGACAGGCGTTTTGAAAAACTGTTTTTT. J is TRBJ1-4 and V is TRBV10-3; 7 bases are shared with TRBD1. This CDR3 is built from 13 residues. Germline V gene data show CDR1 as ENHRY and CDR2 as SYGVKD. V dropped 9 bases and J dropped 7; count of bases not matched to a gene: 8.

The chain employs TRBV28 and TRBJ2-7; D remains ambiguous. The germline V gene has CDR1 MDHEN and CDR2 SYDVKM. The CDR3 has 13 residues. V was cut by 3 bases and J by 0 bases, with 6 bases left in between. The CDR3 DNA reads as TGTGCCAGCAGTTTCTCCCCCTCCTACGAGCAGTACTTC. It yields the protein CASSFSPSYEQYF.

This clone was recorded only once. This sequence joins TRBV5-1 and TRBJ2-7; TRBD1 is a possible D gene (6 bases). Germline assignment: CDR1 SGHRS and CDR2 YFSETQ. This CDR3 has 16 residues. The ends were cut back, 3 bases at V and 0 bases at J, with 16 bases in the middle. The CDR3: CASSYATRDNSYEQYF. The CDR3 DNA reads TGCGCCAGCAGCTATGCTACCCGGGACAACTCCTACGAGCAGTACTTC.

The V gene is TRBV5-1, the J gene TRBJ1-1; no clear D gene. The V gene lost 1 base and the J gene lost 1 base, with 5 bases spanning the gap. Germline-derived CDR1 and CDR2 are SGHRS and YFSETQ. This CDR3 contains 13 residues. The CDR3 is CASSLSQNTEAFF. In DNA form, the CDR3 reads TGCGCCAGCAGCTTGTCCCAGAACACTGAAGCTTTCTTT.

The V gene is TRBV6-6, the J gene TRBJ2-1; 9 nucleotides match TRBD2. The CDR3 contains 16 residues. V was pared by 5 bases and J by 0 bases, with 5 bases of the junction left unmatched. The germline CDR1 and CDR2 sequences are MNHNY and SVGAGI (reference sequence). CDR3 coding DNA: TGTGCCAGCAGTCGACTTAGCGGGAGCTCCTACAATGAGCAGTTCTTC. Translated: CASSRLSGSSYNEQFF.

The J gene is TRBJ1-4, the V gene TRBV28; 9 bases are a match to TRBD1. The V gene end was trimmed by 3 bases and the J gene end by 7 bases; junction bases not matched to a gene: 6. This CDR3 comprises 15 residues. Germline V gene sequence: CDR1 MDHEN, CDR2 SYDVKM. In nucleotides, the CDR3 is TGTGCCAGCAGTTTCTCACAGGGGGCAAGTGAAAAACTGTTTTTT. Its translation is CASSFSQGASEKLFF.

The chain is built from TRBV7-2 and TRBJ2-3, with TRBD2 matching 9 bases. CDR3 length: 17 residues. The J segment lost 4 bases and the V segment lost 1 base, leaving 9 bases of the junction unmatched. CDR1 is SGHTA, CDR2 FQGNSA, per germline. The CDR3 nucleotides read TGTGCCAGCAGCTTAGAAGGGGGCGGGAGGGGTCCAGATACGCAGTATTTT. Protein product: CASSLEGGGRGPDTQYF.

In DNA, the CDR3 is TGTGCCAGCAGCCAAGCCGACAGGGGGAACACTGAAGCTTTCTTT. This encodes CASSQADRGNTEAFF. V is TRBV4-2 and J is TRBJ1-1; 8 positions agree with TRBD1. The CDR3 sequence is 15 residues long. V shed 1 base, J shed 1 base, and the junction held 2 bases outside the gene matches. Germline V gene sequence: CDR1 LGHNA, CDR2 YNFKEQ.

This chain uses TRBV19 with TRBJ1-1; a weak D match, TRBD1 (6 bases). CDR1 is LNHDA, CDR2 SQIVND, per germline (reference sequence). V shed 5 bases and J shed 0 bases, with 13 bases lying between them. CDR3 length equals 15 residues. The CDR3 loop is CASSLGGTMNTEAFF. CDR3 nucleotides: TGTGCCAGTAGTTTGGGGGGCACCATGAACACTGAAGCTTTCTTT. The whole variable domain, filled in from reference TRBV19 and TRBJ1-1, reads DGGITQSPKYLFRKEGQNVTLSCEQNLNHDAMYWYRQDPGQGLRLIYYSQIVNDFQKGDIAEGYSVSREKKESFPLTVTSAQKNPTAFYLCASSLGGTMNTEAFFGQGTRLTVV.

The chain uses TRBV24-1 and TRBJ1-5; no firm D call. The CDR3 is 14 residues long. Trimming pared 5 bases from V and 5 bases from J, leaving 12 bases between. Germline loops: CDR1 KGHDR, CDR2 SFDVKD. CDR3 DNA: TGTGCCACCAGTGCGGCAGGCGCGTATCAGCCCCAGCATTTT. This gives the protein CATSAAGAYQPQHF.

V and J are TRBV15 and TRBJ2-1; 10 bases line up with TRBD2. This CDR3 is 15 amino acids long. The V gene end was trimmed by 2 bases and the J gene end by 8 bases; junction bases not matched to a gene: 6. Germline CDR1 reads LNHNV; CDR2 reads YYDKDF (reference sequence). CDR3 sequence (DNA): TGTGCCACCAGCAGATTAGCGGGAGGAAACGATGAGCAGTTCTTC. Translation: CATSRLAGGNDEQFF. The whole variable domain, remainder taken from reference TRBV15 and TRBJ2-1, is DAMVIQNPRYQVTQFGKPVTLSCSQTLNHNVMYWYQQKSSQAPKLLFHYYDKDFNNEADTPDNFQSRRPNTSFCFLDIRSPGLGDTAMYLCATSRLAGGNDEQFFGPGTRLTVL.

The chain employs TRBV10-3 and TRBJ1-3, with TRBD1 identical over 7 bases. The length of the CDR3 is 16 residues. J gave up 1 base and V 4 bases, and 7 bases lay outside the gene matches. Germline CDR1 and CDR2: ENHRY and SYGVKD. CDR3 loop: CAISGGQARSGNTIYF. DNA of the CDR3: TGTGCCATCAGTGGCGGACAGGCGCGATCTGGAAACACCATATATTTT.

CDR3 sequence: CASQKSGTGTDTQYF. The CDR3 DNA follows: TGTGCCAGCCAGAAGAGCGGGACTGGGACAGATACGCAGTATTTT. The chain recombines TRBV18 with TRBJ2-3, with TRBD2 matching over 7 bases. Germline V gene data show CDR1 as KGHSH and CDR2 as LQKENI. Germline trimming cut 8 bases from V and 3 bases from J; bases unmatched to any gene: 11. This CDR3 spans 15 amino acids.

The CDR3 DNA is TGTGCCAGCAGCTTTCAGGGGGTTAGGCAGCCCCAGCATTTT. Translated: CASSFQGVRQPQHF. The genes are TRBV5-8 and TRBJ1-5; the match to TRBD1 covers 7 bases. This CDR3 is built from 14 residues. The V and J ends lost 2 bases and 7 bases, in that order; junction bases with no gene match: 6. Looked up from germline, CDR1 is SGHTS and CDR2 is YDEGEE.

The chain uses TRBV9 and TRBJ1-5; D may be TRBD1 (6 bases). The CDR3 spans 15 residues. Looked up from germline, CDR1 is SGDLS and CDR2 is YYNGEE. The V gene lost 3 bases and the J gene lost 0 bases, with 10 bases spanning the gap. DNA of the CDR3: TGTGCCAGCAGCGCTCAGGGGTATAGCAATCAGCCCCAGCATTTT. This encodes CASSAQGYSNQPQHF.

The chain combines TRBV5-1 with TRBJ1-5, with D hard to call. Between the trimmed V and J ends, which lost 1 base and 4 bases, there was a span of 6 bases. The CDR3 covers 13 residues. Germline loops: CDR1 SGHRS, CDR2 YFSETQ. Here the CDR3 reads CASSLSPNQPQHF. In DNA, the CDR3 is TGCGCCAGCAGCTTGTCCCCAAATCAGCCCCAGCATTTT.

The chain recombines TRBV19 with TRBJ1-1; possible D gene TRBD1, 6 bases. CDR1 and CDR2 (germline): LNHDA, SQIVND (reference sequence). CDR3 size: 15 residues. Trimming shortened V by 7 bases and J by 9 bases, and 24 bases separated the two germline ends. CDR3 amino acids: CASTASGARRQKAFF. Here the CDR3 DNA reads TGTGCCAGTACTGCTTCAGGGGCGCGCAGACAAAAAGCTTTCTTT.

This clone has only a few counts. In DNA form, the CDR3 reads TGTGCCACCAGTGACCCTAGCGGGAGTCCTCACTCCTACAATGAGCAGTTCTTC. Protein sequence: CATSDPSGSPHSYNEQFF. V gene TRBV24-1 combines with J gene TRBJ2-1; TRBD2 aligns across 10 bases. Germline V gene sequence: CDR1 KGHDR, CDR2 SFDVKD. This CDR3 comprises 18 residues. Trimming at V came to 4 bases and at J to 0 bases, leaving 8 bases not matched to a gene.

The DNA for the CDR3 is TGTGCCAGCAGTTCACCCCCGGGAAGGGGAACCGGGGAGCTGTTTTTT. Protein: CASSSPPGRGTGELFF. V is TRBV27 and J is TRBJ2-2; D assignment may be TRBD1 or TRBD2 (5 bases each). The CDR3 totals 16 residues. V lost 4 bases to trimming and J lost 5 bases, with 17 bases between them. Germline V lookup: CDR1 MNHEY, CDR2 SMNVEV (reference sequence).

The chain employs TRBV18 and TRBJ1-1; D might be TRBD1 (5 bases). Trimming left V 3 bases short and J 4 bases short, with 21 bases between. The CDR3 has 17 amino acids. The germline gives CDR1 KGHSH, CDR2 LQKENI. CDR3 loop: CASSPFNRGFGGTEAFF. In nucleotides, the CDR3 is TGTGCCAGCTCACCTTTCAATCGGGGGTTTGGGGGCACTGAAGCTTTCTTT. Full variable domain (rest looked up from reference TRBV18 and TRBJ1-1): NAGVMQNPRHLVRRRGQEARLRCSPMKGHSHVYWYRQLPEEGLKFMVYLQKENIIDESGMPKERFSAEFPKEGPSILRIQQVVRGDSAAYFCASSPFNRGFGGTEAFFGQGTRLTVV.

This clone was counted a single time. This chain links TRBV5-4 with TRBJ2-2; D is unresolved. V lost 2 bases and J lost 2, with 1 base in between. CDR3 length: 12 residues. CDR1 is SGHNT, CDR2 YYREEE, per germline (reference sequence). CDR3 nucleotides: TGTGCCAGCAGCTTAAACACCGGGGAGCTGTTTTTT. Its translation: CASSLNTGELFF.

The chain recombines TRBV18 with TRBJ2-1; D ambiguous. The CDR3 sequence is 12 residues long. Trimming cost V 0 bases and J 6 bases, with 3 bases left between them. Germline CDR1 reads KGHSH; CDR2 reads LQKENI. CDR3 DNA: TGTGCCAGCTCACCACCCGGCAATGAGCAGTTCTTC. As protein: CASSPPGNEQFF.

The chain carries TRBV19 and TRBJ2-2, with TRBD1 matching over 7 bases. V gave up 5 bases and J gave up 5 bases; unmatched junction bases: 8. The CDR3 is 15 residues long. The germline gives CDR1 LNHDA, CDR2 SQIVND (reference sequence). CDR3: CASSYSGGETGELFF. In nucleotides, the CDR3 is TGTGCCAGTAGTTACTCAGGGGGAGAAACCGGGGAGCTGTTTTTT.

With regard to this clone: Germline and junction disagree at one end, which may indicate a read error. The chain recombines TRBV6-5 with TRBJ2-7, with TRBD2 matching over 8 bases. The CDR3 is 13 amino acids. Germline V gives CDR1 MNHEY, CDR2 SVGAGI. The CDR3 nucleotides read TGTGCCAGCAGGTTTAGCGGGAAGTACGGGCAGTACTTC. Translated: CASRFSGKYGQYF.

The rearrangement uses TRBV4-1 and TRBJ2-2; 8 bases map to TRBD1. J lost 1 base, V lost 5 bases, and 3 bases had no gene match. Germline V gives CDR1 MGHRA, CDR2 YSYEKL. The length of the CDR3 is 15 residues. CDR3 in DNA: TGCGCCAGCAGCATTGGGACAGGGAACACCGGGGAGCTGTTTTTT. Protein: CASSIGTGNTGELFF.

This clone was counted only a few times. The V gene is TRBV5-5, the J gene TRBJ1-1; perhaps TRBD1 as D (5 bases). The V end was cut by 2 bases, the J end by 8 bases, with 13 bases between. Germline assignment: CDR1 SGHKS and CDR2 YYEKEE (reference sequence). CDR3 length: 13 amino acids. CDR3 loop: CASSFSGTNEAFF. CDR3 DNA sequence: TGTGCCAGCAGCTTTTCAGGGACTAACGAAGCTTTCTTT.

CDR3: CASSVSSRTKTEAFF. CDR3 sequence (DNA): TGTGCCAGCAGCGTGAGTTCACGGACGAAAACTGAAGCTTTCTTT. J is TRBJ1-1 and V is TRBV9; D is unclear. The CDR3 is 15 residues long. Trimming cost V 2 bases and J 5 bases, with 16 bases left between them. Per germline, CDR1 SGDLS and CDR2 YYNGEE.

The rearrangement uses TRBV5-4 and TRBJ1-2; D gene ambiguous. V was shortened by 4 bases and J by 2 bases, with 6 bases between the two germline ends. CDR1 is SGHNT, CDR2 YYREEE, per germline (reference sequence). CDR3 length: 12 amino acids. The CDR3 coding sequence is TGTGCCAGCAGCGAGACCAACTATGGCTACACCTTC. This encodes CASSETNYGYTF.

V is TRBV14 and J is TRBJ2-1, with TRBD1 identical over 9 bases. J was trimmed by 7 bases and V by 3 bases; bases with no gene match: 1. This CDR3 is 13 amino acids long. Looked up from germline, CDR1 is SGHDN and CDR2 is FVKESK. CDR3 sequence reads: CASSQDRGNEQFF. The CDR3 region has the DNA TGTGCCAGCAGCCAGGACAGGGGAAATGAGCAGTTCTTC.

J is TRBJ2-7 and V is TRBV6-5; a possible D gene is TRBD1 (6 bases). Germline V lookup: CDR1 MNHEY, CDR2 SVGAGI. The ends were cut back, 6 bases at V and 5 bases at J, with 14 bases in the middle. The CDR3 covers 13 residues. For the CDR3, the DNA is TGTGCCAGCAGAAAACAGGGAACGGACGAGCAGTACTTC. Protein sequence: CASRKQGTDEQYF.